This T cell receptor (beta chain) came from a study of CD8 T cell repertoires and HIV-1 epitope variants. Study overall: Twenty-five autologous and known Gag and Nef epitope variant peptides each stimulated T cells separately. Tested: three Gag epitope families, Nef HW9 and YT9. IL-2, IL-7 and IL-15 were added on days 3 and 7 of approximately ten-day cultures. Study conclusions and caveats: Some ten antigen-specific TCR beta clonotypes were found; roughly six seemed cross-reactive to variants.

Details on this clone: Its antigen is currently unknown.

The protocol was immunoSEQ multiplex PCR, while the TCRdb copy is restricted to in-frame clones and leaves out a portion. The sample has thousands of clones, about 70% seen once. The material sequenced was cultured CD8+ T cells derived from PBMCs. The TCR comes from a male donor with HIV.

The CDR3 here is CASSLARVGNSYNEQFF. The CDR3 DNA reads as TGTGCCAGCAGCTTAGCGCGGGTCGGGAACTCCTACAATGAGCAGTTCTTC. The chain joins TRBV7-6 to TRBJ2-1; tentative D call: TRBD2 (5 bases). The CDR3 consists of 17 residues. Germline CDR1 reads SGHVS; CDR2 reads FNYEAQ. V was shortened by 0 bases and J by 0 bases, with 12 bases between the two germline ends.